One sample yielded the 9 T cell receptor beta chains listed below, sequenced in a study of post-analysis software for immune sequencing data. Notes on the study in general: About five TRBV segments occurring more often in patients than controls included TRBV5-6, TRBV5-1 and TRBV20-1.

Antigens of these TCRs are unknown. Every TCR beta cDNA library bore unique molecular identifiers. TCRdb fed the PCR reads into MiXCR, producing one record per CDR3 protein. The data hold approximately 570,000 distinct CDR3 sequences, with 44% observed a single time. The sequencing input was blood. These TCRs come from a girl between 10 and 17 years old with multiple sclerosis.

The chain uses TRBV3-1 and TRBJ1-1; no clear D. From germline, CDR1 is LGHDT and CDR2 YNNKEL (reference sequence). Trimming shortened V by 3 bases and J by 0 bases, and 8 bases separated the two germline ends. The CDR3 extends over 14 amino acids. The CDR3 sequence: CASSQSSVNTEAFF. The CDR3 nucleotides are TGTGCCAGCAGCCAGAGCTCAGTGAACACTGAAGCTTTCTTT.

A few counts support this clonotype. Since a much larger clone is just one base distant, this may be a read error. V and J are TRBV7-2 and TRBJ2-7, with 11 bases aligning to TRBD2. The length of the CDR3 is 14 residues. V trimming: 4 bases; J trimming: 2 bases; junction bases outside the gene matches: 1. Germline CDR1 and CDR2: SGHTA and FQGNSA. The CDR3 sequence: CASSSSGGTYEQYF. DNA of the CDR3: TGTGCCAGCAGCTCTAGCGGGGGGACCTACGAGCAGTACTTC. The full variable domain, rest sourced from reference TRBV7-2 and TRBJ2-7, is GAGVSQSPSNKVTEKGKDVELRCDPISGHTALYWYRQSLGQGLEFLIYFQGNSAPDKSGLPSDRFSAERTGGSVSTLTIQRTQQEDSAVYLCASSSSGGTYEQYFGPGTRLTVT.

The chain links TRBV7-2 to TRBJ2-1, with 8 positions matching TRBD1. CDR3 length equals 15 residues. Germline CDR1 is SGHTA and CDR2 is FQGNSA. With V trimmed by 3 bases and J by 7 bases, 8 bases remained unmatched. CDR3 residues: CASSFLGQERNEQFF. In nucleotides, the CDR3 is TGTGCCAGCAGCTTTCTGGGACAGGAGAGAAATGAGCAGTTCTTC.

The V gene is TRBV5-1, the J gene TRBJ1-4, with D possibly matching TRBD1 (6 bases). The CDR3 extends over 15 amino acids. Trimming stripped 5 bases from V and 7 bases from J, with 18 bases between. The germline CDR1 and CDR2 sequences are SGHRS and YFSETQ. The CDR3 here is CASSTDRPSSEKLFF. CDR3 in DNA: TGCGCCAGCAGTACGGACAGACCTTCGAGTGAAAAACTGTTTTTT.

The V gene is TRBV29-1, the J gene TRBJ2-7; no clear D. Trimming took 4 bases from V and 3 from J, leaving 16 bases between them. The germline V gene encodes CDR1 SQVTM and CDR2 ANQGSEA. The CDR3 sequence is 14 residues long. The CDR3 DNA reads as TGCAGCGTTGTGGTAGGTTTTGGGGACTACGAGCAGTACTTC. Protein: CSVVVGFGDYEQYF.

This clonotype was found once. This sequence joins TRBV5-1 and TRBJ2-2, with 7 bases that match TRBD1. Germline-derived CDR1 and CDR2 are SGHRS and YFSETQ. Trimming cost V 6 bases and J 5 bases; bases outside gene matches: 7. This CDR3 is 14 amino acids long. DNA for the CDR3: TGCGCCAGCAAGAGAGAGGGGGCGACCGGGGAGCTGTTTTTT. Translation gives CASKREGATGELFF.

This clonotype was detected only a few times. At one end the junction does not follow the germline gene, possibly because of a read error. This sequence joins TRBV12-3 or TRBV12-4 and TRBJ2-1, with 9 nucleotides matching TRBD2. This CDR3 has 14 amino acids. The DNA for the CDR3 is TGTGCCAGCAGCTTAGCGGGAGTGAACAATGAGCAGTTCTTC. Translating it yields CASSLAGVNNEQFF.

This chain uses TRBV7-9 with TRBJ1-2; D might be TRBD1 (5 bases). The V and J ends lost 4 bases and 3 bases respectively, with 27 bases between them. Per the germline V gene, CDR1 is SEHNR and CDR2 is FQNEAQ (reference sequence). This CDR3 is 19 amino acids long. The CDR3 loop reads CASSSPRDGLSLRDYGYTF. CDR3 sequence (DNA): TGTGCCAGCAGCTCACCTCGGGACGGATTAAGCCTAAGGGACTATGGCTACACCTTC.

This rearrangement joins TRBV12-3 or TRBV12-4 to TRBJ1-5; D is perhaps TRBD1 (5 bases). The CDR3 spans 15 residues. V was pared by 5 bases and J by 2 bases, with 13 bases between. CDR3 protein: CASSGDRARNQPQHF. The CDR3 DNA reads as TGTGCCAGCAGTGGAGACAGAGCACGCAATCAGCCCCAGCATTTT.